This T cell receptor (beta chain) was profiled in a study of T cell changes during pregnancy in multiple sclerosis. TCRdb keeps only in-frame clones here, not all; method: immunoSEQ multiplex PCR. Among roughly 38,000 clones listed, 90% to 95% were seen once. The sequence came from a female donor in good health, enrolled as a control in a pregnancy study. The sample was CD4+ T cells from peripheral blood mononuclear cells, taken in the second trimester of pregnancy.

The chain's CDR3 is CASSLSAGSTEAFF. The CDR3 bases are TGTGCCAGCAGCTTATCAGCGGGGAGCACTGAAGCTTTCTTT. V and J are TRBV11-3 and TRBJ1-1; D unresolved. Germline V lookup: CDR1 SGHNT, CDR2 YENEEA. Trimming took 2 bases from V and 4 from J, leaving 11 bases between them. This CDR3 comprises 14 residues.